These T cell receptor beta chains were read from a single sample in a study of beta chain features in type 1 diabetes. Profiled with immunoSEQ multiplex PCR; TCRdb holds only in-frame clones, not every one. The table has some 250,000 clones, 11% seen once; the top ten hold around 0.017%. The material sequenced was naive CD4+ T cells from blood. The receptors were gathered from a man aged 30 to 45 with type 1 diabetes. Both conserved end residues are part of each CDR3.

TRBJ1-5	TRBV19	CASSIPFQPQHF
TRBJ2-1	TRBV7-3	CASSTTSVGEQFF
TRBJ2-7	TRBV7-3	CASSQAGSYEQYF
TRBJ2-2	TRBV7-2	CASSAGPGAGELFF
TRBJ1-2	TRBV5-4	CASNTGKANYGYTF
TRBJ1-1	TRBV11-2	CAAAGLGNTEAFF
TRBJ2-7	TRBV6-5	CASSREGGNYEQYF
TRBJ2-7	TRBV30	CAWSARQGGAYEQYF
TRBJ1-4	TRBV2	CASSKEGQVGEKLFF
TRBJ2-7	TRBV4-1	CASSVRQDTYEQYF
TRBJ2-2	TRBV11-1	CASTLEGTTGELFF
TRBJ1-2	TRBV5-1	CASSLTGANYGYTF
TRBJ1-3	TRBV5-4	CASSLDSSGNTIYF
TRBJ1-1	TRBV9	CASSIQVKDTEAFF
TRBJ2-1	TRBV4-1	CASSPMGLGANEQFF
TRBJ1-2	TRBV4-3	CASSQLTGGKNGYTF
TRBJ2-7	TRBV2	CASSQDTAPAYEQYF
TRBJ1-1	TRBV5-1	CATGRGPDTEAFF
TRBJ2-5	TRBV18	CASSLQGSETQYF
TRBJ2-1	TRBV5-1	CASSSSGGAYNEQFF
TRBJ2-5	TRBV5-1	CASSLAGQQETQYF
TRBJ1-4	TRBV4-3	CASSQDRVDGEKLFF
TRBJ2-7	TRBV18	CASSPGTGSSYEQYF
TRBJ1-6	TRBV27	CASSFSGYDSPLHF
TRBJ2-5	TRBV5-4	CASSLGGGPQETQYF
TRBJ1-5	TRBV4-2	CASSQDSGTGGNQPQHF
TRBJ2-5	TRBV28	CASSSAATGTQYF
TRBJ2-1	TRBV6-4	CASRLLAGNHNEQFF
TRBJ1-2	TRBV7-9	CASSPPGGPGGGYTF
TRBJ1-1	TRBV19	CASSNSVIGTEAFF
TRBJ1-2	TRBV19	CASSPLPRQGGGYTF
TRBJ2-1	TRBV5-1	CASSLQGQGYNEQFF
TRBJ2-2	TRBV11-2	CASSPGQFTGELFF
TRBJ1-1	TRBV6-6	CASSPGSLAFF
TRBJ2-5	TRBV27	CASSLGTGSGETQYF
TRBJ2-7	TRBV7-9	CASSYGNRMQHEQYF
TRBJ2-1	TRBV6-6	CASSVERIYNEQFF
TRBJ2-3	TRBV5-1	CASSLGSATDTQYF
TRBJ2-3	TRBV5-1	CASSSPGTDTQYF
TRBJ2-7	TRBV13	CASSLAQGSYEQYF
TRBJ2-7	TRBV6-1	CASSEDAVSYEQYF
TRBJ2-5	TRBV4-2	CASSQGLAKETQYF
TRBJ1-3	TRBV28	CASSSSGYTIYF